This passage covers 9 T cell receptor beta chains from one sample sequenced in a study of a mutant IDH1 vaccine in newly diagnosed glioma. Only in-frame clones appear in the TCRdb table, and some are missing; sequencing was by immunoSEQ multiplex PCR. The data show around 50,000 clones, around four fifths seen once. These TCRs' antigens remain unknown. Indicated time point: week 35, safety follow-up. Doses consisted of 300 ug of mutant IDH1 20-mer peptide each, paired with topical imiquimod. The sample here was PBMCs, taken from a glioma patient whose treatment included an IDH1 peptide vaccine. The origin of the receptors is a woman aged 18 to 35 with glioma.

The V and J genes are TRBV19 and TRBJ2-1; D gene ambiguous. The germline V gene encodes CDR1 LNHDA and CDR2 SQIVND (reference sequence). Trimming shortened V by 3 bases and J by 8 bases, and 11 bases separated the two germline ends. This CDR3 has 13 residues. CDR3 nucleotide sequence: TGTGCCAGTAGTATCGCGGTTAGGGATGAGCAGTTCTTC. This codes for CASSIAVRDEQFF.

The CDR3 region has the DNA TGTGCCAGCAGTGAAAGGGGACTAGCGGGTGGGGATGAGCAGTTCTTC. Translation gives CASSERGLAGGDEQFF. The chain employs TRBV6-1 and TRBJ2-1, with 12 bases fitting TRBD2. The V gene's germline CDR1 is MNHNS and CDR2 SASEGT. With V trimmed by 2 bases and J by 8 bases, 7 bases remained unmatched. The CDR3 runs 16 residues.

The chain couples TRBV6-1 to TRBJ1-1; maybe TRBD1 (5 bases). V was cut by 0 bases and J by 7 bases, with 6 bases left in between. This CDR3 region has 12 residues. CDR1 and CDR2 (germline): MNHNS, SASEGT. In DNA form, the CDR3 reads TGTGCCAGCAGTGAAGCAAGGGGTGAAGCTTTCTTT. It translates to CASSEARGEAFF.

The rearrangement uses TRBV30 and TRBJ2-7, with D perhaps matching TRBD2 (6 bases). CDR1 is GTSNPN and CDR2 is SVGIG in the germline V gene (reference sequence). The CDR3 is made up of 12 amino acids. The V end lost 7 bases, the J end lost 1 base, and 11 bases lay between the germline ends. The CDR3 nucleotides are TGTGCCTATCGGGACTCATCCTACGAGCAGTACTTC. Protein sequence: CAYRDSSYEQYF. Complete variable domain (other parts from reference TRBV30 and TRBJ2-7): SQTIHQWPATLVQPVGSPLSLECTVEGTSNPNLYWYRQAAGRGLQLLFYSVGIGQISSEVPQNLSASRPQDRQFILSSKKLLLSDSGFYLCAYRDSSYEQYFGPGTRLTVT.

The genes are TRBV11-2 and TRBJ2-1; 8 bases are a match to TRBD1. V shed 1 base, J shed 7 bases, and the junction held 6 bases outside the gene matches. CDR1 and CDR2 from the germline V gene are SGHAT and FQNNGV. The CDR3 is 15 amino acids. The CDR3 is CASSLAGRGLNEQFF. CDR3 nucleotides: TGTGCCAGCAGCTTAGCAGGCAGGGGGCTTAATGAGCAGTTCTTC.

The chain employs TRBV11-2 and TRBJ1-1, with D possibly being TRBD1 (5 bases). The CDR3 is 16 residues long. Germline V lookup: CDR1 SGHAT, CDR2 FQNNGV. Between the trimmed V and J ends, which lost 1 base and 0 bases, there was a span of 12 bases. The CDR3 is CASSLVLWDLNTEAFF. The DNA of the CDR3 is TGTGCCAGCAGCTTAGTATTATGGGACTTGAACACTGAAGCTTTCTTT.

This chain uses TRBV19 with TRBJ2-5; 11 bases fit TRBD1. The V gene's germline CDR1 is LNHDA and CDR2 SQIVND (reference sequence). The CDR3 length is 15 residues. With 7 bases clipped from V and 5 bases from J, the junction kept 9 bases outside the gene matches. The CDR3 sequence is CASTFRDRGGETQYF. The CDR3 DNA sequence: TGTGCCAGTACTTTCCGGGACAGGGGGGGGGAGACCCAGTACTTC.

The chain employs TRBV10-3 and TRBJ2-5; 10 nucleotides line up with TRBD1. The CDR3 contains 16 residues. The J segment lost 1 base and the V segment lost 2 bases, leaving 4 bases of the junction unmatched. Germline loops: CDR1 ENHRY, CDR2 SYGVKD. CDR3 DNA sequence: TGTGCCATCAGTGAGAGGGACAGGGGCTCCCAAGAGACCCAGTACTTC. The encoded protein is CAISERDRGSQETQYF.

The chain uses TRBV7-2 and TRBJ1-2, with TRBD1 identical over 8 bases. The CDR3 totals 14 residues. Germline loops: CDR1 SGHTA, CDR2 FQGNSA. J was trimmed by 7 bases and V by 4 bases; bases with no gene match: 8. The CDR3 region is CASSSTRQGFGYTF. Here the CDR3 DNA reads TGTGCCAGCAGCTCAACCCGACAGGGGTTTGGCTACACCTTC.